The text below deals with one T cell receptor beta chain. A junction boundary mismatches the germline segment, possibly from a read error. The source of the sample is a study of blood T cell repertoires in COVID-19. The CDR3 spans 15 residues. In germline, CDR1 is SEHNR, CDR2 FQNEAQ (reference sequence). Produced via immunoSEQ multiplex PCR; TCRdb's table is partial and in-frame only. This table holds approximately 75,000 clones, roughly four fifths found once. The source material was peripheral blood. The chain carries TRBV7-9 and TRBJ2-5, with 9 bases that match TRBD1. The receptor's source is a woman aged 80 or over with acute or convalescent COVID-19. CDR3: CASSLAVGQGETQYF. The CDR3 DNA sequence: TGTGCCAGCAGCCTAGCTGTGGGACAGGGTGAGACCCAGTACTTC.